This TCR beta chain emerged from a study of cytomegalovirus exposure and HLA in healthy donors. General study results and limits: Altogether, about 160 TCR beta chains were recorded as cytomegalovirus-associated.

Worth noting for this clone: As yet, its antigen is unknown.

Both 60 Vbeta primers and 13 Jbeta primers went into the PCR. Clones were read by immunoSEQ multiplex PCR, and TCRdb kept only the in-frame ones, dropping some. The table shows around 300,000 clones, with about four fifths occurring only once. CDR3 size: 16 residues. In germline, CDR1 is LGHNA, CDR2 YNFKEQ. The sample comprised PBMCs. The receptor was isolated from a woman aged 40 to 50 in good health and CMV-seropositive. The chain joins TRBV4-2 to TRBJ2-5; perhaps TRBD2 as D (5 bases). The DNA end is a closer match to TRBJ2-7, so the J assignment may be wrong. CDR3 nucleotides: TGTGCCAGCAGCCAAGATCACCCGGGAAGCTCCTACGAGCAGTACTTC. Its translation: CASSQDHPGSSYEQYF.